The next 25 T cell receptor beta chains were all read from a single sample in a study of cytomegalovirus exposure and HLA in healthy donors. The PCR contained 60 Vbeta and 13 Jbeta primers. The data were produced by immunoSEQ multiplex PCR, yet TCRdb's version contains in-frame clones alone and is incomplete. Of approximately 130,000 clones in the sample, more than 80% were seen once. The sample was PBMCs. These receptors were collected from a woman in her 30s in good health and CMV-seropositive.

The chain has TRBV30 and TRBJ1-5; TRBD1 might be the D (5 bases). V was cut by 2 bases and J by 1 base, with 9 bases left in between. The CDR3 spans 14 residues. Germline lookup yields CDR1 GTSNPN and CDR2 SVGIG (reference sequence). For the CDR3, the DNA is TGTGCCTGGAGTACTGACAGAAGCAATCAGCCCCAGCATTTT. The encoded protein is CAWSTDRSNQPQHF.

CDR3 DNA sequence: TGTGCCAGCAGTTTATACGGGACAGGGGCCTACGAGCAGTACTTC. This translates into CASSLYGTGAYEQYF. The J gene is TRBJ2-7, the V gene TRBV27; 10 bases are shared with TRBD1. V shed 1 base, J shed 2 bases, and the junction held 2 bases outside the gene matches. CDR3 length equals 15 residues. The germline CDR1 and CDR2 sequences are MNHEY and SMNVEV (reference sequence).

This chain links TRBV19 with TRBJ1-2, with D perhaps matching TRBD1 (5 bases). The CDR3 totals 11 residues. From germline, CDR1 is LNHDA and CDR2 SQIVND (reference sequence). V lost 8 bases to trimming and J lost 6 bases, with 10 bases between them. The CDR3 DNA sequence: TGTGCCAGTGAAGGGGTTAATGGCTACACCTTC. Translating it yields CASEGVNGYTF.

This clone was recorded once. This chain's CDR3 is CASSPGQGGAFF. CDR3 DNA: TGTGCCAGCAGCCCGGGTCAGGGAGGTGCTTTCTTT. The gene calls are TRBV7-9 and TRBJ1-1, with D possibly being TRBD1 (5 bases). Germline V gene sequence: CDR1 SEHNR, CDR2 FQNEAQ (reference sequence). This CDR3 comprises 12 residues. The ends were cut back, 5 bases at V and 11 bases at J, with 15 bases in the middle.

This sequence joins TRBV18 and TRBJ1-3; D is possibly TRBD1 (6 bases). This CDR3 spans 16 amino acids. Per the germline V gene, CDR1 is KGHSH and CDR2 is LQKENI. With 3 bases removed from V and 0 bases from J, the gap between germline ends came to 12 bases. The CDR3 loop reads CASSPSGGPSGNTIYF. The CDR3 DNA is TGTGCCAGCTCACCCAGCGGGGGGCCCTCTGGAAACACCATATATTTT.

The rearrangement links TRBV10-3 to TRBJ1-4, with D unresolved. Trimming stripped 6 bases from V and 6 bases from J, with 11 bases between. The CDR3 totals 13 residues. Germline lookup yields CDR1 ENHRY and CDR2 SYGVKD. The CDR3 loop is CAIRGRQDEKLFF. In DNA form, the CDR3 reads TGTGCCATCAGAGGAAGGCAGGATGAAAAACTGTTTTTT.

The rearrangement links TRBV19 to TRBJ1-6; 7 positions agree with TRBD1. V shed 3 bases, J shed 4 bases, and the junction held 6 bases outside the gene matches. The CDR3 is 16 residues long. Germline V gene sequence: CDR1 LNHDA, CDR2 SQIVND (reference sequence). CDR3 nucleotide sequence: TGTGCCAGTAGTATTGGGGGACAGATTTATAATTCACCCCTCCACTTT. Translation gives CASSIGGQIYNSPLHF.

The chain links TRBV5-1 to TRBJ2-1, with TRBD1 identical over 10 bases. The CDR3 loop spans 12 amino acids. CDR1 and CDR2 (germline): SGHRS, YFSETQ. Unmatched junction bases numbered 5, after V lost 2 bases and J lost 15 bases. The CDR3 spells CASSFGGTGAFF. CDR3 nucleotides: TGCGCCAGCAGCTTCGGGGGGACAGGGGCGTTCTTC.

This clone was found a few times. The chain has TRBV7-6 and TRBJ2-7; D might be TRBD2 (5 bases). The CDR3 totals 15 residues. V was cut by 2 bases and J by 0 bases, with 11 bases left in between. Per germline, CDR1 SGHVS and CDR2 FNYEAQ. CDR3 protein: CASSLTGFSSYEQYF. In DNA, the CDR3 is TGTGCCAGCAGCTTAACGGGGTTCAGCTCCTACGAGCAGTACTTC. The full variable domain, rest sourced from reference TRBV7-6 and TRBJ2-7, is GAGVSQSPRYKVTKRGQDVALRCDPISGHVSLYWYRQALGQGPEFLTYFNYEAQQDKSGLPNDRFSAERPEGSISTLTIQRTEQRDSAMYRCASSLTGFSSYEQYFGPGTRLTVT.

The gene calls are TRBV7-3 and TRBJ2-5; D unresolved. Trimming stripped 5 bases from V and 0 bases from J, with 7 bases between. CDR1 and CDR2 from the germline V gene are SGHTA and FQGTGA. The CDR3 is 13 amino acids. The CDR3 DNA sequence: TGTGCCAGCAGCCAATACAACCAAGAGACCCAGTACTTC. This gives the protein CASSQYNQETQYF.

The CDR3 loop reads CASAYTLLAGGRGGELFF. The CDR3, as DNA: TGTGCCAGCGCCTACACCCTGTTGGCGGGAGGGCGTGGCGGGGAGCTGTTTTTT. This chain connects TRBV5-4 to TRBJ2-2; 9 bases agree with TRBD2. The germline CDR1 and CDR2 sequences are SGHNT and YYREEE (reference sequence). The CDR3 length is 18 residues. After removal of 7 bases from V and 7 bases from J, the junction contained 20 bases not matched to a gene.

The gene calls are TRBV7-2 and TRBJ2-3; possibly TRBD2 for D (5 bases). The CDR3 has 14 amino acids. V shed 4 bases and J shed 5 bases, with 13 bases lying between them. Germline V gene sequence: CDR1 SGHTA, CDR2 FQGNSA. The CDR3 nucleotides are TGTACCAGCAGCTATCAGCGGCCAGGAGATACGCAGTATTTT. Translating gives CTSSYQRPGDTQYF.

The chain couples TRBV7-3 to TRBJ1-2; 9 bases line up with TRBD1. Per the germline V gene, CDR1 is SGHTA and CDR2 is FQGTGA. The CDR3 totals 12 residues. Germline trimming cut 6 bases from V and 6 bases from J; bases unmatched to any gene: 2. This chain's CDR3 is CASRGQGDGYTF. CDR3 nucleotides: TGTGCCAGCAGGGGACAGGGAGATGGCTACACCTTC.

The chain combines TRBV19 with TRBJ1-5; D ambiguous. The CDR3 totals 15 residues. Germline loops: CDR1 LNHDA, CDR2 SQIVND (reference sequence). Trimming left V 6 bases short and J 1 base short, with 13 bases between. This chain's CDR3 is CASRGGGKSNQPQHF. CDR3 sequence (DNA): TGTGCCAGTAGGGGAGGAGGGAAGAGCAATCAGCCCCAGCATTTT.

This clone was recorded only once. The V and J genes are TRBV5-1 and TRBJ2-1, with D unresolved. The CDR3 has 13 residues. The germline V and J ends were trimmed by 0 bases and 5 bases, with 6 bases remaining between them. Germline V gives CDR1 SGHRS, CDR2 YFSETQ. The CDR3 region has the DNA TGCGCCAGCAGCTTGGCTTTAAACAATGAGCAGTTCTTC. This translates into CASSLALNNEQFF.

This sequence joins TRBV5-1 and TRBJ2-5; 13 bases are shared with TRBD2. The V segment lost 4 bases and the J segment 4 bases; nucleotides outside the gene matches: 7. The CDR3 extends over 16 amino acids. Germline values: CDR1 SGHRS, CDR2 YFSETQ. DNA for the CDR3: TGCGCCAGCAGCAGTACTAGCGGGGGGGCCGCAGAGACCCAGTACTTC. Residues: CASSSTSGGAAETQYF.

This chain joins TRBV7-3 and TRBJ2-2; TRBD1 matches 11 bases. The CDR3 length is 15 residues. The V and J ends lost 3 bases and 6 bases, in that order; junction bases with no gene match: 3. Germline V gene lookup returns CDR1 SGHTA and CDR2 FQGTGA. The CDR3 DNA is TGTGCCAGCAGCTTGGGGGACAGGGGGGCCGGGGAGCTGTTTTTT. Protein sequence: CASSLGDRGAGELFF.

This sequence joins TRBV4-1 and TRBJ1-2, with D uncertain. The CDR3 extends over 15 amino acids. Germline V gives CDR1 MGHRA, CDR2 YSYEKL. Trimming removed 1 base at V and 8 bases at J, with 17 bases between. The CDR3 region has the DNA TGCGCCAGCAGCCAAGGACACTCTATTATGGCGGGCTACACCTTC. It specifies CASSQGHSIMAGYTF.

A single count supports this clone. The chain employs TRBV5-1 and TRBJ1-3; D is undetermined. Trimming removed 0 bases at V and 0 bases at J, with 10 bases between. The CDR3 contains 16 residues. Per the germline V gene, CDR1 is SGHRS and CDR2 is YFSETQ. CDR3 residues: CASSLDQADSGNTIYF. For the CDR3, the DNA is TGCGCCAGCAGCTTGGACCAGGCCGACTCTGGAAACACCATATATTTT.

The chain combines TRBV19 with TRBJ1-1; TRBD1 might be the D (6 bases). CDR1 is LNHDA, CDR2 SQIVND, per germline (reference sequence). With 7 bases removed from V and 3 bases from J, the gap between germline ends came to 18 bases. This CDR3 comprises 15 residues. The CDR3 DNA sequence: TGTGCCAGTACCGCCAGGGGTGGCTGGGACACTGAAGCTTTCTTT. Encoded protein: CASTARGGWDTEAFF.

This clone was counted a few times. The V and J genes are TRBV7-3 and TRBJ1-1, with D possibly being TRBD1 (6 bases). Deletions cut 4 bases from V and 1 base from J, with 7 bases between. Germline V gene data show CDR1 as SGHTA and CDR2 as FQGTGA. The CDR3 has 13 residues. The CDR3 here is CASSSQGNTEAFF. CDR3 nucleotide sequence: TGTGCCAGCAGCTCACAGGGGAACACTGAAGCTTTCTTT. Using reference TRBV7-3 and TRBJ1-1 for the parts outside the CDR3, the full variable domain is GAGVSQTPSNKVTEKGKYVELRCDPISGHTALYWYRQSLGQGPEFLIYFQGTGAADDSGLPNDRFFAVRPEGSVSTLKIQRTERGDSAVYLCASSSQGNTEAFFGQGTRLTVV.

The rearrangement links TRBV7-3 to TRBJ2-1; 8 positions match TRBD2. The ends lost 4 bases at V and 3 bases at J; junction bases unmatched: 2. CDR1 and CDR2 from the germline V gene are SGHTA and FQGTGA. The CDR3 loop spans 14 amino acids. In nucleotides, the CDR3 is TGTGCCAGCAGCTCCGCGGGGGGCTACAATGAGCAGTTCTTC. Its translation: CASSSAGGYNEQFF.

J is TRBJ1-1 and V is TRBV19, with 10 bases fitting TRBD1. Germline V CDR1 and CDR2: LNHDA, SQIVND (reference sequence). The CDR3 spans 16 residues. Germline trimming cut 5 bases from V and 4 bases from J; bases unmatched to any gene: 10. The CDR3 reads CASSPLPGQGTTEAFF. In DNA, the CDR3 is TGTGCCAGTAGTCCTCTTCCGGGACAGGGGACCACTGAAGCTTTCTTT. The variable domain in full, with the rest retrieved from reference TRBV19 and TRBJ1-1, is DGGITQSPKYLFRKEGQNVTLSCEQNLNHDAMYWYRQDPGQGLRLIYYSQIVNDFQKGDIAEGYSVSREKKESFPLTVTSAQKNPTAFYLCASSPLPGQGTTEAFFGQGTRLTVV.

J is TRBJ1-1 and V is TRBV2; TRBD1 agrees at 9 bases. Germline V gene sequence: CDR1 SNHLY, CDR2 FYNNEI. The length of the CDR3 is 13 residues. V shed 4 bases, J shed 3 bases, and the junction held 0 bases outside the gene matches. CDR3 sequence (DNA): TGTGCCAGCAGTGGACAGGGGGACACTGAAGCTTTCTTT. Translating gives CASSGQGDTEAFF. The variable domain in full, completed from reference TRBV2 and TRBJ1-1, reads EPEVTQTPSHQVTQMGQEVILRCVPISNHLYFYWYRQILGQKVEFLVSFYNNEISEKSEIFDDQFSVERPDGSNFTLKIRSTKLEDSAMYFCASSGQGDTEAFFGQGTRLTVV.

The chain recombines TRBV15 with TRBJ1-2; D might be TRBD1 (5 bases). The CDR3 runs 13 residues. The V end was cut by 0 bases, the J end by 4 bases, with 6 bases between. CDR1 and CDR2 (germline): LNHNV, YYDKDF (reference sequence). CDR3 nucleotides: TGTGCCACCAGCAGAGAGCAGGGCTATGGCTACACCTTC. Its translation is CATSREQGYGYTF. The entire variable domain, with the rest obtained from reference TRBV15 and TRBJ1-2, is as follows: DAMVIQNPRYQVTQFGKPVTLSCSQTLNHNVMYWYQQKSSQAPKLLFHYYDKDFNNEADTPDNFQSRRPNTSFCFLDIRSPGLGDTAMYLCATSREQGYGYTFGSGTRLTVV.